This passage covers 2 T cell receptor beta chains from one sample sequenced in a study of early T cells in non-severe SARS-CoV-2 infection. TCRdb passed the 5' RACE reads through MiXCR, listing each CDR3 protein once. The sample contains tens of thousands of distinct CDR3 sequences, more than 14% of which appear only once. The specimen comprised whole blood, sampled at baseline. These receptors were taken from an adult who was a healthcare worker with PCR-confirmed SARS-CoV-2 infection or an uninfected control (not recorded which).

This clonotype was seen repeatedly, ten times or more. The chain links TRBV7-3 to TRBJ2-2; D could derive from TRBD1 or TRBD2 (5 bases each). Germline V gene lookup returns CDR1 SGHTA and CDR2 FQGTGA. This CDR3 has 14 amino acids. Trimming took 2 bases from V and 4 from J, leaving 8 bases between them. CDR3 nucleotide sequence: TGTGCCAGCAGCTTAGGGACCCTCACCGGGGAGCTGTTTTTT. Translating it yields CASSLGTLTGELFF.

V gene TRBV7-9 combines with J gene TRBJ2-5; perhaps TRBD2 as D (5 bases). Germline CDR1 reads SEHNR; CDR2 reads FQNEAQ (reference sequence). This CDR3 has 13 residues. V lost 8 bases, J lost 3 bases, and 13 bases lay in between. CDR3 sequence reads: CASLSDGEETQYF. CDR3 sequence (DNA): TGTGCCAGCCTATCCGACGGGGAAGAGACCCAGTACTTC.